A single sample gave rise to the 6 T cell receptor beta chains below, sequenced in a study of cytomegalovirus exposure and HLA in healthy donors. With 60 Vbeta and 13 Jbeta primers, the PCR was carried out. Here immunoSEQ multiplex PCR was the method, and the copy in TCRdb shows in-frame clones only, minus some. This sample has 150,000 to 170,000 clones, with approximately 80% found just once. Material for sequencing was PBMCs. The receptors shown here come from a man aged 25 to 45 in good health and CMV-seropositive.

The chain combines TRBV19 with TRBJ2-1, with 9 bases aligning to TRBD1. Germline CDR1 LNHDA, CDR2 SQIVND (reference sequence). The CDR3 contains 15 residues. Trimming cost V 6 bases and J 2 bases; bases outside gene matches: 5. DNA for the CDR3: TGTGCCAGTAGCCCAACAGGGGGCCCCTACAATGAGCAGTTCTTC. Protein sequence: CASSPTGGPYNEQFF.

The V gene is TRBV10-3, the J gene TRBJ2-5; 8 nucleotides agree with TRBD1. The CDR3 extends over 15 amino acids. Germline trimming cut 0 bases from V and 6 bases from J; bases unmatched to any gene: 6. Germline CDR1 reads ENHRY; CDR2 reads SYGVKD. The CDR3 loop reads CAISESPGTGQTQYF. As DNA, the CDR3 is TGTGCCATCAGTGAGTCGCCGGGGACAGGTCAGACCCAGTACTTC.

This chain connects TRBV7-9 to TRBJ2-7; D is unclear. The V end lost 2 bases, the J end lost 4 bases, and 6 bases lay between the germline ends. Germline V gives CDR1 SEHNR, CDR2 FQNEAQ (reference sequence). The CDR3 has 12 amino acids. CDR3 residues: CASSLYQYEQYF. The CDR3 DNA follows: TGTGCCAGCAGCTTATACCAGTACGAGCAGTACTTC. Complete variable domain (other parts from reference TRBV7-9 and TRBJ2-7): DTGVSQNPRHKITKRGQNVTFRCDPISEHNRLYWYRQTLGQGPEFLTYFQNEAQLEKSRLLSDRFSAERPKGSFSTLEIQRTEQGDSAMYLCASSLYQYEQYFGPGTRLTVT.

This rearrangement joins TRBV28 to TRBJ2-3; D is unclear. V lost 6 bases to trimming and J lost 2 bases, with 6 bases between them. From germline, CDR1 is MDHEN and CDR2 SYDVKM. The CDR3 is made up of 12 amino acids. As DNA, the CDR3 is TGTGCCAGCAGCCCTTACACAGATACGCAGTATTTT. As protein: CASSPYTDTQYF.

This clone has a single count. V and J are TRBV4-2 and TRBJ1-1; D perhaps matches TRBD1 (5 bases). V was cut by 1 base and J by 7 bases, with 13 bases left in between. The germline CDR1 and CDR2 sequences are LGHNA and YNFKEQ. The CDR3 is 14 residues long. CDR3: CASSQVSREGEAFF. CDR3 bases: TGTGCCAGCAGCCAAGTTAGCAGGGAGGGTGAAGCTTTCTTT.

This chain joins TRBV7-3 and TRBJ2-1; TRBD2 is a possible D gene (6 bases). Germline CDR1 SGHTA, CDR2 FQGTGA. Trimming shortened V by 4 bases and J by 6 bases, and 13 bases separated the two germline ends. The CDR3 consists of 14 residues. CDR3 nucleotides: TGTGCCAGCAGCTCCAACCGGGGGAGCAATGAGCAGTTCTTC. Its protein product is CASSSNRGSNEQFF.